This entry lists 10 T cell receptor beta chains sequenced from one sample in a study of shared clonotypes between healthy human individuals. Positively selected for CCR7, the CD45RO-negative cells used as naive CD8 cells excluded terminally differentiated effector memory CD45RA+ cells. Clones were read by immunoSEQ multiplex PCR, and TCRdb kept only the in-frame ones, dropping some. The sample yields about 2 million clones, approximately 94% seen once. Sequencing was performed on naive CD8+ T cells sorted from blood. Receptors originate from a man younger than 35 in good health.

The CDR3 nucleotides are TGTGCCAGCAGCCAGGTGCGGAACTATGGCTACACCTTC. This sequence encodes CASSQVRNYGYTF. The chain employs TRBV14 and TRBJ1-2; unclear D gene. CDR1 and CDR2 (germline): SGHDN, FVKESK. Deletions cut 3 bases from V and 2 bases from J, with 7 bases between. The CDR3 loop spans 13 amino acids.

V and J are TRBV19 and TRBJ2-5; D is tentatively TRBD1 or TRBD2 (5 bases each). CDR3 length equals 15 residues. Looked up from germline, CDR1 is LNHDA and CDR2 is SQIVND (reference sequence). Trimming removed 3 bases at V and 5 bases at J, with 16 bases between. The CDR3 DNA reads TGTGCCAGTAGTATTCAGCTGGGACGATTGGAGACCCAGTACTTC. Translating gives CASSIQLGRLETQYF.

Note on this clone: Other nucleotide sequences in the sample specify the same CDR3. The chain links TRBV4-3 to TRBJ2-7, with a tentative D call TRBD1 (6 bases). Trimming pared 4 bases from V and 0 bases from J, leaving 13 bases between. Germline V gene data show CDR1 as LGHNA and CDR2 as YSLEER. This CDR3 contains 15 residues. CDR3 sequence reads: CASSRLTGPSYEQYF. In DNA, the CDR3 is TGCGCCAGCAGCCGGCTAACAGGGCCCTCCTACGAGCAGTACTTC.

This chain uses TRBV2 with TRBJ2-3; TRBD2 agrees at 14 bases. V lost 4 bases, J lost 6 bases, and 0 bases stayed unmatched. The CDR3 is 14 amino acids. CDR1 SNHLY and CDR2 FYNNEI come from the germline V gene. The CDR3 region has the DNA TGTGCCAGCAGTGGACTAGCGGGGGGGGATACGCAGTATTTT. Protein: CASSGLAGGDTQYF.

The chain has TRBV10-2 and TRBJ2-7; D not resolved. The V and J ends lost 0 bases and 5 bases respectively, with 14 bases between them. Germline-derived CDR1 and CDR2 are WSHSY and SAAADI. The CDR3 extends over 15 amino acids. The CDR3 reads CASSESLVSVHEQYF. The CDR3 nucleotides are TGCGCCAGCAGTGAGTCCCTAGTCAGTGTCCACGAGCAGTACTTC.

This rearrangement joins TRBV19 to TRBJ1-5, with 11 positions matching TRBD1. Trimming removed 3 bases from V and 1 base from J; junction bases left unmatched: 8. CDR3 length equals 18 residues. Germline CDR1 reads LNHDA; CDR2 reads SQIVND (reference sequence). The CDR3 reads CASSISRDRGMSNQPQHF. CDR3 DNA sequence: TGTGCCAGTAGTATCTCCCGGGACAGGGGGATGAGCAATCAGCCCCAGCATTTT.

The gene calls are TRBV4-1 and TRBJ2-3; D is undetermined. Looked up from germline, CDR1 is MGHRA and CDR2 is YSYEKL. The CDR3 spans 15 residues. V lost 0 bases to trimming and J lost 2 bases, with 9 bases between them. Here the CDR3 DNA reads TGCGCCAGCAGCCAAGAATTCGGCACCACAGATACGCAGTATTTT. This translates into CASSQEFGTTDTQYF.

The chain uses TRBV4-2 and TRBJ2-3; 11 positions agree with TRBD2. Germline CDR1 is LGHNA and CDR2 is YNFKEQ. CDR3 length: 19 amino acids. V lost 0 bases and J lost 2; bases outside the gene matches: 10. For the CDR3, the DNA is TGTGCCAGCAGCCAAGATTTGGCGACTAGCGGGGAATTCACAGATACGCAGTATTTT. Amino acids: CASSQDLATSGEFTDTQYF.

The rearrangement joins TRBV15 to TRBJ1-1; D call uncertain. The V gene lost 8 bases and the J gene lost 8 bases, with 15 bases spanning the gap. This CDR3 contains 12 residues. Germline V gives CDR1 LNHNV, CDR2 YYDKDF (reference sequence). CDR3: CATRDGSKEAFF. The CDR3 bases are TGTGCCACCCGCGACGGGAGTAAAGAAGCTTTCTTT.

The genes are TRBV4-3 and TRBJ2-7; the D gene is possibly TRBD2 (6 bases). V lost 2 bases, J lost 2 bases, and 10 bases lay in between. This CDR3 has 14 amino acids. CDR1 LGHNA and CDR2 YSLEER come from the germline V gene. CDR3 region: CASSQFSGAYEQYF. The CDR3 DNA is TGCGCCAGCAGCCAATTTTCGGGGGCCTACGAGCAGTACTTC.